A single sample gave rise to the 25 T cell receptor beta chains below, sequenced in a study of T-cell reconstitution after alpha-beta-depleted transplantation in children. Using unique molecular identifiers, the investigators prepared the TCRbeta library. TCRdb re-analysed the PCR reads in MiXCR, keeping a single row per CDR3 protein. The sample lists around 700,000 distinct CDR3 sequences; around 14% were seen once. Source: PBMCs, taken before TCRalphabeta/CD19-depleted stem cell transplant. These receptor sequences come from a girl aged 2 to 9 with congenital amegakaryocytic thrombocytopenia, due to receive a stem cell transplant.

In its sample, this clonotype was seen many times. This chain connects TRBV29-1 to TRBJ1-1; D is unclear. Trimming shortened V by 6 bases and J by 11 bases, and 10 bases separated the two germline ends. The length of the CDR3 is 9 residues. CDR1 is SQVTM, CDR2 ANQGSEA, per germline. CDR3 DNA sequence: TGCAGCGTAGAGGCCGGGGCTTTCTTT. It specifies CSVEAGAFF. Variable domain in full (rest from reference TRBV29-1 and TRBJ1-1): SAVISQKPSRDICQRGTSLTIQCQVDSQVTMMFWYRQQPGQSLTLIATANQGSEATYESGFVIDKFPISRPNLTFSTLTVSNMSPEDSSIYLCSVEAGAFFGQGTRLTVV.

The sample holds a few counts of this clonotype. The chain has TRBV5-1 and TRBJ2-5; TRBD1 agrees at 7 bases. V lost 6 bases, J lost 3 bases, and 5 bases stayed unmatched. Germline V gene lookup returns CDR1 SGHRS and CDR2 YFSETQ. The CDR3 is 13 amino acids. DNA for the CDR3: TGCGCCAGCAAGATAGGGGGCGAAGAGACCCAGTACTTC. This sequence encodes CASKIGGEETQYF.

The chain couples TRBV20-1 to TRBJ1-1, with D unresolved. V was pared by 6 bases and J by 6 bases, with 20 bases between. This CDR3 is 14 amino acids long. Germline V gene data show CDR1 as DFQATT and CDR2 as SNEGSKA (reference sequence). CDR3 residues: CSAPPDLGRAEAFF. As DNA, the CDR3 is TGCAGTGCCCCCCCAGACCTAGGGAGGGCTGAAGCTTTCTTT.

Only a few counts were recorded for this clonotype. V usage is TRBV10-3 and J usage is TRBJ1-2; the D is unclear. Trimming removed 10 bases from V and 6 bases from J, with 9 bases in between. Looked up from germline, CDR1 is ENHRY and CDR2 is SYGVKD. This CDR3 has 10 residues. The CDR3 DNA reads TGTGCCACCAATGAAGATGGCTACACCTTC. This gives the protein CATNEDGYTF.

This clonotype has a handful of counts. This chain uses TRBV12-3 or TRBV12-4 with TRBJ2-5; no clear D gene. The CDR3 is made up of 14 amino acids. Trimming took 7 bases from V and 1 from J, leaving 13 bases between them. Here the CDR3 reads CASTPRETQETQYF. The CDR3 DNA is TGTGCCAGCACCCCGAGAGAAACCCAAGAGACCCAGTACTTC.

This clonotype was counted at least ten times. The chain has TRBV20-1 and TRBJ2-7, with D perhaps given as TRBD1 or TRBD2 (6 bases each). Germline V gives CDR1 DFQATT, CDR2 SNEGSKA (reference sequence). The ends were cut back, 0 bases at V and 0 bases at J, with 9 bases in the middle. This CDR3 spans 14 amino acids. The CDR3 coding sequence is TGCAGTGCTAGAGACCGGGGGCTCTCCTACGAGCAGTACTTC. It codes for CSARDRGLSYEQYF.

Many counts were recorded for this clonotype. The gene calls are TRBV6-2 or TRBV6-3 and TRBJ2-7, with TRBD2 matching 9 bases. CDR1 and CDR2 from the germline V gene are MNHEY and SVGEGT. The CDR3 runs to 14 residues. The junction had 10 bases not matched to a gene; V was cut back by 8 bases and J by 5 bases. For the CDR3, the DNA is TGTGCCAGCCTGACTAGCGGACGTAGAGACGAGCAGTACTTC. This encodes CASLTSGRRDEQYF.

The V gene is TRBV5-6, the J gene TRBJ2-2; D possibly uses TRBD1 or TRBD2 (5 bases each). The CDR3 spans 16 residues. Germline CDR1 reads SGHDT; CDR2 reads YYEEEE. Trimming took 0 bases from V and 1 from J, leaving 10 bases between them. In DNA, the CDR3 is TGTGCCAGCAGCTTGGTGGCAGGGAGGAACACCGGGGAGCTGTTTTTT. Translation: CASSLVAGRNTGELFF.

A few counts support this clonotype. This chain connects TRBV5-1 to TRBJ2-7; D ambiguous. Germline CDR1 reads SGHRS; CDR2 reads YFSETQ. The length of the CDR3 is 12 residues. With 0 bases removed from V and 6 bases from J, the gap between germline ends came to 7 bases. In nucleotides, the CDR3 is TGCGCCAGCAGCTTGGATAGTTTCGAGCAGTACTTC. Translating gives CASSLDSFEQYF.

The rearrangement joins TRBV12-5 to TRBJ2-5; maybe TRBD2 (6 bases). The CDR3 runs 12 residues. The V end lost 6 bases, the J end lost 4 bases, and 9 bases lay between the germline ends. The germline V gene has CDR1 LGHNT and CDR2 FRNRAP. The CDR3 bases are TGTGCTAGTGGGGTGGGGGGAGAGACCCAGTACTTC. It encodes CASGVGGETQYF.

This clonotype was found a few times. The chain employs TRBV30 and TRBJ2-3, with 8 bases that match TRBD2. V was pared by 2 bases and J by 3 bases, with 7 bases of the junction left unmatched. This CDR3 spans 15 amino acids. The germline V gene encodes CDR1 GTSNPN and CDR2 SVGIG (reference sequence). Here the CDR3 DNA reads TGTGCCTGGAGTAGAGCGGGAGAGGGAACAGATACGCAGTATTTT. The encoded protein is CAWSRAGEGTDTQYF. Variable domain in full (rest from reference TRBV30 and TRBJ2-3): SQTIHQWPATLVQPVGSPLSLECTVEGTSNPNLYWYRQAAGRGLQLLFYSVGIGQISSEVPQNLSASRPQDRQFILSSKKLLLSDSGFYLCAWSRAGEGTDTQYFGPGTRLTVL.

This clonotype was observed a handful of times. The V gene is TRBV10-3, the J gene TRBJ2-7; possibly TRBD2 for D (6 bases). The germline V gene has CDR1 ENHRY and CDR2 SYGVKD. V was clipped by 4 bases and J by 2 bases, with 15 bases between them. This CDR3 is built from 15 residues. In nucleotides, the CDR3 is TGTGCCATCAGTGCCTCTAGCGCACCACCCTACGAGCAGTACTTC. Amino acids: CAISASSAPPYEQYF.

Comment on this clonotype: At one boundary the junction diverges from the germline segment, which might be a read error. This chain joins TRBV12-5 and TRBJ1-2, with TRBD1 as a possible D gene (5 bases). The germline V gene encodes CDR1 LGHNT and CDR2 FRNRAP. This CDR3 spans 15 amino acids. The CDR3 loop is CASGLAPGLEHGDTF. The CDR3 DNA is TGTGCTAGTGGTTTGGCTCCGGGGCTTGAACATGGCGACACCTTC.

V and J are TRBV7-6 and TRBJ1-1, with TRBD1 matching 9 bases. V lost 4 bases to trimming and J lost 3 bases; unmatched junction nucleotides: 3. The CDR3 loop spans 14 amino acids. Germline values: CDR1 SGHVS, CDR2 FNYEAQ. The CDR3, as DNA: TGTGCCAGCAGCTCACAGGGGGCCGACACTGAAGCTTTCTTT. Translation: CASSSQGADTEAFF.

The V call is TRBV7-9, the J call TRBJ2-7, with D possibly matching TRBD1 (5 bases). The CDR3 is 16 residues long. Germline lookup yields CDR1 SEHNR and CDR2 FQNEAQ (reference sequence). The V end lost 1 base, the J end lost 1 base, and 14 bases lay between the germline ends. CDR3: CASSLEAGPQSYEQYF. Written as DNA, the CDR3 is TGTGCCAGCAGCTTAGAGGCAGGGCCCCAGTCCTACGAGCAGTACTTC.

This clonotype was seen a few times. The V call is TRBV3-1, the J call TRBJ2-1; 9 nucleotides match TRBD1. Germline V lookup: CDR1 LGHDT, CDR2 YNNKEL (reference sequence). V dropped 3 bases and J dropped 7; count of bases not matched to a gene: 7. The CDR3 is 15 residues long. The CDR3 DNA sequence: TGTGCCAGCAGCCAGGGGACAGGGTCAGGTAATGAGCAGTTCTTC. Translation gives CASSQGTGSGNEQFF.

This chain uses TRBV20-1 with TRBJ2-3; D remains unclear. The germline gives CDR1 DFQATT, CDR2 SNEGSKA (reference sequence). The V end lost 6 bases, the J end lost 5 bases, and 15 bases lay between the germline ends. The CDR3 has 13 residues. The CDR3 DNA is TGCAGTGCAGCTAGGTTCAAGGGAGATACGCAGTATTTT. Residues: CSAARFKGDTQYF.

This clonotype was found a few times. The chain uses TRBV5-1 and TRBJ1-2; possibly TRBD1 for D (6 bases). In germline, CDR1 is SGHRS, CDR2 YFSETQ. The CDR3 runs to 14 residues. The germline V and J ends were trimmed by 1 base and 8 bases, with 15 bases remaining between them. CDR3 in DNA: TGCGCCAGCAGCTTGAGGGACACCCCAGGGGGCTACACCTTC. The encoded protein is CASSLRDTPGGYTF.

The V call is TRBV5-1, the J call TRBJ2-1, with 8 bases lining up with TRBD2. V was pared by 4 bases and J by 4 bases, with 13 bases of the junction left unmatched. The CDR3 is 17 residues long. The germline V gene encodes CDR1 SGHRS and CDR2 YFSETQ. The CDR3 DNA reads as TGCGCCAGCAGCAGGGGAGGAGCGGGAGAGTCTTACAATGAGCAGTTCTTC. Protein product: CASSRGGAGESYNEQFF.

This clonotype was found a few times. The V and J genes are TRBV20-1 and TRBJ2-1; 7 nucleotides agree with TRBD2. The CDR3 is 12 residues long. The germline V gene has CDR1 DFQATT and CDR2 SNEGSKA (reference sequence). V shed 0 bases, J shed 12 bases, and the junction held 5 bases outside the gene matches. CDR3 DNA: TGCAGTGCTAGAGATCTGGGGGGGGTGCAGTTCTTC. Its protein is CSARDLGGVQFF.

This clonotype has a count of ten or more. The chain joins TRBV6-6 to TRBJ2-2, with D uncertain. Germline V gives CDR1 MNHNY, CDR2 SVGAGI (reference sequence). The length of the CDR3 is 12 residues. Trimming removed 5 bases from V and 7 bases from J, with 8 bases in between. The chain's CDR3 is CASSPNSGELFF. CDR3 DNA sequence: TGTGCCAGCAGTCCGAATAGCGGGGAGCTGTTTTTT.

With respect to this clonotype: A read error is possible here, since a much larger clone lies one base away. This chain links TRBV27 with TRBJ1-5; maybe TRBD1 (5 bases). The CDR3 contains 14 residues. In germline, CDR1 is MNHEY, CDR2 SMNVEV (reference sequence). With 5 bases removed from V and 6 bases from J, the gap between germline ends came to 14 bases. The CDR3 nucleotides read TGTGCCAGCAGTCCAGCAGGAAGGGGTCAGCCCCAGCATTTT. Protein product: CASSPAGRGQPQHF.

This clonotype was counted many times. This chain joins TRBV7-8 and TRBJ2-1, with 8 nucleotides matching TRBD1. This CDR3 comprises 18 residues. The germline V gene has CDR1 SGHVS and CDR2 FQNEAQ. V was pared by 2 bases and J by 6 bases, with 15 bases of the junction left unmatched. The chain's CDR3 is CASSLLPPARGLFNEQFF. The CDR3 bases are TGTGCCAGCAGCTTACTTCCCCCGGCCAGGGGGCTTTTCAATGAGCAGTTCTTC.

This clonotype occurred a few times. This chain links TRBV9 with TRBJ2-1, with 14 bases that match TRBD2. Germline trimming cut 3 bases from V and 12 bases from J; bases unmatched to any gene: 11. CDR1 SGDLS and CDR2 YYNGEE come from the germline V gene. The CDR3 is 16 residues long. Written as DNA, the CDR3 is TGTGCCAGCAGCGACGGACTAGCGGGAGGAATCCGGCGGCAGTTCTTC. Translated, it gives CASSDGLAGGIRRQFF.

This clonotype was found a few times. The chain joins TRBV10-3 to TRBJ2-1; D possibly matches TRBD1 or TRBD2 (5 bases each). The V and J ends lost 11 bases and 8 bases respectively, with 13 bases between them. The germline CDR1 and CDR2 sequences are ENHRY and SYGVKD. This CDR3 region has 11 residues. The chain's CDR3 is CAAGTLDEQFF. The CDR3 DNA sequence: TGTGCCGCCGGGACCCTCGATGAGCAGTTCTTC.